Each of the 32 T cell receptor beta chains below was sequenced from the same sample in a study of cytomegalovirus exposure and HLA in healthy donors. The primer mix had 60 Vbeta and 13 Jbeta primers. The table came from immunoSEQ multiplex PCR; TCRdb's copy has only in-frame clones and leaves some out. The table includes 130,000 to 150,000 clones, about three quarters detected once. Input material: PBMCs. These receptors were obtained from a man in his forties in good health and CMV-seropositive.

The chain couples TRBV10-3 to TRBJ1-1; no clear D. Per the germline V gene, CDR1 is ENHRY and CDR2 is SYGVKD. The CDR3 has 14 residues. V lost 4 bases, J lost 0 bases, and 9 bases lay in between. The CDR3 reads CAISALAMNTEAFF. CDR3 DNA: TGTGCCATCAGTGCTTTGGCCATGAACACTGAAGCTTTCTTT.

Notes on this clone: Additional DNA sequences in this sample encode the identical CDR3. The V gene is TRBV4-3, the J gene TRBJ2-3; TRBD2 agrees at 7 bases. Looked up from germline, CDR1 is LGHNA and CDR2 is YSLEER. The CDR3 has 18 residues. Trimming cost V 3 bases and J 6 bases; bases outside gene matches: 18. DNA of the CDR3: TGCGCCAGCAGCCATGAGGGAGGGCCGGATCGGTACACGGATACGCAGTATTTT. Its translation is CASSHEGGPDRYTDTQYF.

The chain joins TRBV7-2 to TRBJ2-3; TRBD2 matches at 11 bases. Germline loops: CDR1 SGHTA, CDR2 FQGNSA. The CDR3 consists of 16 residues. The V and J ends lost 5 bases and 3 bases, in that order; junction bases with no gene match: 7. CDR3 coding DNA: TGTGCCAGCAGCCCTCTTAGCGGGAGGGTAACAGATACGCAGTATTTT. The encoded protein is CASSPLSGRVTDTQYF.

The chain has TRBV5-4 and TRBJ2-1; TRBD2 matches at 9 bases. The CDR3 sequence is 16 residues long. Germline trimming cut 4 bases from V and 2 bases from J; bases unmatched to any gene: 7. The germline gives CDR1 SGHNT, CDR2 YYREEE (reference sequence). CDR3 sequence: CASSPSLAGTYNEQFF. The CDR3 bases are TGTGCCAGCAGCCCCTCACTAGCGGGTACCTACAATGAGCAGTTCTTC.

This rearrangement joins TRBV25-1 to TRBJ1-2, with no clear D. With 6 bases removed from V and 4 bases from J, the gap between germline ends came to 12 bases. Germline assignment: CDR1 MGHDK and CDR2 SYGVNS. The CDR3 has 13 amino acids. CDR3 DNA: TGTGCCAGCAGGCGAGCGGATAGCTATGGCTACACCTTC. Protein: CASRRADSYGYTF.

V gene TRBV14 combines with J gene TRBJ2-5, with 7 bases matching TRBD1. CDR3 length equals 13 residues. J gave up 2 bases and V 7 bases, and 4 bases lay outside the gene matches. From germline, CDR1 is SGHDN and CDR2 FVKESK. In DNA form, the CDR3 reads TGTGCCAGCAACCGACAGGGTCAAGAGACCCAGTACTTC. Its protein product is CASNRQGQETQYF.

The chain couples TRBV6-1 to TRBJ2-7, with D possibly being TRBD1 (5 bases). Germline-derived CDR1 and CDR2 are MNHNS and SASEGT. Trimming shortened V by 6 bases and J by 3 bases, and 15 bases separated the two germline ends. The CDR3 contains 14 residues. This chain's CDR3 is CASRKTDSNYEQYF. The CDR3 DNA is TGTGCCAGCAGAAAGACAGACTCTAACTACGAGCAGTACTTC.

The chain is built from TRBV12-5 and TRBJ2-1; 12 bases agree with TRBD1. V dropped 4 bases and J dropped 5; count of bases not matched to a gene: 3. The CDR3 spans 15 residues. The germline V gene has CDR1 LGHNT and CDR2 FRNRAP. The CDR3 nucleotides read TGTGCTAGTGGTTCGGGACAGGGGGCGAACAATGAGCAGTTCTTC. Translation gives CASGSGQGANNEQFF.

The chain joins TRBV5-5 to TRBJ1-5, with D unresolved. Germline lookup yields CDR1 SGHKS and CDR2 YYEKEE (reference sequence). The CDR3 is made up of 15 amino acids. V was clipped by 2 bases and J by 6 bases, with 15 bases between them. The CDR3 here is CASSLAYSLVQPQHF. The CDR3 DNA sequence: TGTGCCAGCAGCTTAGCTTATAGTTTAGTTCAGCCCCAGCATTTT.

Only a few counts were recorded for this clone. The chain uses TRBV7-2 and TRBJ1-1; 7 bases line up with TRBD1. CDR3 size: 14 residues. Germline V CDR1 and CDR2: SGHTA, FQGNSA. V shed 2 bases, J shed 1 base, and the junction held 1 base outside the gene matches. As DNA, the CDR3 is TGTGCCAGCAGCTTACACAGGGGGAACACTGAAGCTTTCTTT. Its protein is CASSLHRGNTEAFF. The full variable domain, with the rest looked up from reference TRBV7-2 and TRBJ1-1, is GAGVSQSPSNKVTEKGKDVELRCDPISGHTALYWYRQSLGQGLEFLIYFQGNSAPDKSGLPSDRFSAERTGGSVSTLTIQRTQQEDSAVYLCASSLHRGNTEAFFGQGTRLTVV.

This chain uses TRBV7-6 with TRBJ2-5; no clear D. CDR3 length: 14 amino acids. Germline loops: CDR1 SGHVS, CDR2 FNYEAQ. V lost 1 base and J lost 4, with 10 bases in between. CDR3 region: CASSLVRVGETQYF. The CDR3 coding sequence is TGTGCCAGCAGCTTAGTTCGAGTCGGAGAGACCCAGTACTTC.

This chain joins TRBV6-4 and TRBJ2-3; the D is unclear. V was clipped by 4 bases and J by 1 base, with 15 bases between them. Germline-derived CDR1 and CDR2 are MRHNA and SNTAGT. The CDR3 runs 16 residues. CDR3 region: CASSATTAGGTDTQYF. The DNA of the CDR3 is TGTGCCAGCAGTGCTACGACGGCTGGAGGCACAGATACGCAGTATTTT.

This chain joins TRBV19 and TRBJ2-2; D is possibly TRBD2 (6 bases). V lost 5 bases and J lost 3, with 13 bases in between. CDR3 length: 15 residues. Looked up from germline, CDR1 is LNHDA and CDR2 is SQIVND (reference sequence). The CDR3 DNA reads as TGTGCCAGTAGTCTCAGGGACTGGGACACCGGGGAGCTGTTTTTT. Translation: CASSLRDWDTGELFF.

This clone has a handful of counts. The chain is built from TRBV6-5 and TRBJ2-7; TRBD1 matches 8 bases. The CDR3 length is 13 residues. V dropped 6 bases and J dropped 6; count of bases not matched to a gene: 7. CDR1 and CDR2 (germline): MNHEY, SVGAGI. CDR3 in amino acids: CASRYDRGSEQYF. The DNA for the CDR3 is TGTGCCAGCAGGTATGACAGGGGAAGCGAGCAGTACTTC.

Written as DNA, the CDR3 is TGTGCCAGCAGTCTACTAGCGGGAGGGCCAGATACGCAGTATTTT. Translation gives CASSLLAGGPDTQYF. The V call is TRBV28, the J call TRBJ2-3, with 13 positions matching TRBD2. The CDR3 runs to 15 residues. Trimming cost V 5 bases and J 4 bases; bases outside gene matches: 3. The V gene's germline CDR1 is MDHEN and CDR2 SYDVKM.

The V and J genes are TRBV5-1 and TRBJ1-4, with D tentatively TRBD1 (6 bases). The CDR3 runs to 14 residues. V was pared by 2 bases and J by 8 bases, with 13 bases between. CDR1 is SGHRS, CDR2 YFSETQ, per germline. DNA of the CDR3: TGCGCCAGCAGCTTAGGGGACACGTACGAAAAACTGTTTTTT. Its translation: CASSLGDTYEKLFF.

The rearrangement uses TRBV9 and TRBJ1-1; D gene uncertain. The CDR3 has 9 residues. The germline gives CDR1 SGDLS, CDR2 YYNGEE. Trimming took 10 bases from V and 11 from J, leaving 12 bases between them. For the CDR3, the DNA is TGTGCCGCTATTTGGTTGGCTTTCTTT. As protein: CAAIWLAFF.

V is TRBV19 and J is TRBJ2-1; 7 positions agree with TRBD2. After removal of 2 bases from V and 7 bases from J, the junction contained 17 bases not matched to a gene. Looked up from germline, CDR1 is LNHDA and CDR2 is SQIVND (reference sequence). The CDR3 runs 18 residues. CDR3 in amino acids: CASSINGRAGSPPNEQFF. The CDR3 DNA follows: TGTGCCAGTAGTATAAATGGCAGAGCGGGATCTCCTCCGAATGAGCAGTTCTTC.

V and J are TRBV29-1 and TRBJ1-4; 8 nucleotides align to TRBD1. Germline CDR1 reads SQVTM; CDR2 reads ANQGSEA. V lost 4 bases, J lost 7 bases, and 2 bases stayed unmatched. This CDR3 spans 12 amino acids. The CDR3 nucleotides read TGCAGCGTTGGGACAGGGAGTGAAAAACTGTTTTTT. Amino acids: CSVGTGSEKLFF.

This chain connects TRBV7-8 to TRBJ2-5, with D tentatively TRBD2 (6 bases). This CDR3 is built from 13 residues. V was shortened by 5 bases and J by 5 bases, with 12 bases between the two germline ends. Germline CDR1 and CDR2: SGHVS and FQNEAQ. CDR3 region: CASSPGTRETQYF. The CDR3 DNA reads TGTGCCAGCAGCCCCGGGACTCGGGAGACCCAGTACTTC. Variable domain in full (rest from reference TRBV7-8 and TRBJ2-5): GAGVSQSPRYKVAKRGQDVALRCDPISGHVSLFWYQQALGQGPEFLTYFQNEAQLDKSGLPSDRFFAERPEGSVSTLKIQRTQQEDSAVYLCASSPGTRETQYFGPGTRLLVL.

The chain carries TRBV14 and TRBJ1-4; 9 nucleotides match TRBD1. The CDR3 covers 15 residues. CDR1 and CDR2 (germline): SGHDN, FVKESK. Trimming took 6 bases from V and 8 from J; bases not matched to a gene: 10. The CDR3 here is CASRPHRGRGEKLFF. DNA for the CDR3: TGTGCCAGCAGGCCACACAGGGGGCGGGGGGAAAAACTGTTTTTT.

V is TRBV6-6 and J is TRBJ1-5; the D is unclear. Germline lookup yields CDR1 MNHNY and CDR2 SVGAGI (reference sequence). The length of the CDR3 is 13 residues. Trimming cost V 8 bases and J 3 bases, with 11 bases left between them. In DNA, the CDR3 is TGTGCCAGCCACCGAGTTTACAATCAGCCCCAGCATTTT. Its protein is CASHRVYNQPQHF.

This clone was picked up one time. The chain joins TRBV4-2 to TRBJ2-5; no definite D call. CDR1 and CDR2 from the germline V gene are LGHNA and YNFKEQ. This CDR3 is 13 amino acids long. The V end was cut by 1 base, the J end by 5 bases, with 8 bases between. The CDR3 here is CASSQGVVETQYF. The CDR3 region has the DNA TGTGCCAGCAGCCAAGGCGTAGTGGAGACCCAGTACTTC.

The V and J genes are TRBV2 and TRBJ2-1, with 11 bases aligning to TRBD1. Per germline, CDR1 SNHLY and CDR2 FYNNEI. Trimming at V came to 6 bases and at J to 8 bases, leaving 12 bases not matched to a gene. The CDR3 sequence is 16 residues long. The CDR3 sequence: CASRRADRGLSYEQFF. The CDR3 nucleotides are TGTGCCAGCAGGAGAGCGGACAGGGGGCTAAGTTATGAGCAGTTCTTC.

This clone has at least ten counts. The J gene is TRBJ2-7, the V gene TRBV14; a weak D match, TRBD1 (7 bases). Trimming left V 4 bases short and J 3 bases short, with 13 bases between. The CDR3 has 14 amino acids. Germline-derived CDR1 and CDR2 are SGHDN and FVKESK. CDR3 protein: CASSPRQGGYEQYF. CDR3 DNA sequence: TGTGCCAGCAGCCCTAGACAGGGAGGCTACGAGCAGTACTTC.

The chain carries TRBV9 and TRBJ2-1; 10 nucleotides agree with TRBD2. The CDR3 totals 15 residues. V trimming: 4 bases; J trimming: 5 bases; junction bases outside the gene matches: 6. Germline CDR1 SGDLS, CDR2 YYNGEE. Here the CDR3 reads CASSLGTSVNNEQFF. In DNA form, the CDR3 reads TGTGCCAGCAGCCTTGGGACTAGCGTTAACAATGAGCAGTTCTTC.

This clone has a handful of counts. This CDR3 reads CASSQGANTEAFF. DNA for the CDR3: TGCGCCAGCAGCCAAGGAGCGAACACTGAAGCTTTCTTT. The chain joins TRBV4-1 to TRBJ1-1; no reliable D call. The length of the CDR3 is 13 residues. V shed 1 base and J shed 1 base, with 4 bases lying between them. The V gene's germline CDR1 is MGHRA and CDR2 YSYEKL.

This chain connects TRBV30 to TRBJ1-5; 9 bases agree with TRBD1. CDR1 and CDR2 (germline): GTSNPN, SVGIG (reference sequence). The CDR3 has 15 amino acids. V shed 0 bases and J 7 bases; nucleotides not matched to a gene: 7. CDR3 protein: CAWSVSGTGNQPQHF. CDR3 DNA: TGTGCCTGGAGTGTAAGCGGGACAGGGAACCAGCCCCAGCATTTT.

This rearrangement joins TRBV28 to TRBJ1-2; possibly TRBD1 for D (6 bases). The CDR3 covers 14 residues. From germline, CDR1 is MDHEN and CDR2 SYDVKM. Between the trimmed V and J ends, which lost 4 bases and 6 bases, there was a span of 15 bases. The CDR3 loop reads CASSSRGRVNGYTF. DNA of the CDR3: TGTGCCAGCAGTTCGAGGGGGAGAGTGAATGGCTACACCTTC.

This clone was observed a handful of times. This chain links TRBV12-5 with TRBJ2-5; 11 positions agree with TRBD2. Germline V gives CDR1 LGHNT, CDR2 FRNRAP. This CDR3 comprises 14 residues. V lost 6 bases to trimming and J lost 6 bases; unmatched junction nucleotides: 6. DNA of the CDR3: TGTGCTAGTGGCGCGACTAGCGGGACGCAGACCCAGTACTTC. Its protein is CASGATSGTQTQYF.

The gene calls are TRBV30 and TRBJ2-1; 7 bases match TRBD2. CDR3 length: 15 amino acids. Trimming removed 4 bases from V and 6 bases from J; junction bases left unmatched: 12. Germline-derived CDR1 and CDR2 are GTSNPN and SVGIG (reference sequence). In DNA form, the CDR3 reads TGTGCCTGGAACCCTGGACTAGGGAAGGGCAATGAGCAGTTCTTC. Amino acid sequence: CAWNPGLGKGNEQFF.

The chain recombines TRBV30 with TRBJ2-1; 12 bases match TRBD2. With V trimmed by 8 bases and J by 3 bases, 5 bases remained unmatched. The CDR3 sequence is 14 residues long. CDR1 is GTSNPN, CDR2 SVGIG, per germline (reference sequence). The DNA for the CDR3 is TGTGCCCAATGGACTAGCGGGAACTACAATGAGCAGTTCTTC. Its translation: CAQWTSGNYNEQFF.